Shown below are 29 T cell receptor beta chains from a single sample sequenced in a study of early T cells in non-severe SARS-CoV-2 infection (dated by TCRdb to the early 2020s). The library was obtained by 5' RACE. Sequencing used a NextSeq 500. The public reads were quality trimmed at Q25 with fastp and then assembled into clones with MiXCR by TCRdb, keeping productive beta chains. Entries that share a CDR3 protein sequence are merged under the most common genes and DNA. The sample includes 45,000 or so distinct CDR3 sequences, with around 23% observed a single time. The ten most abundant clones make up around 5% of the sample. The material sequenced was whole blood, taken at baseline. These receptors all stem from an adult who was a healthcare worker with PCR-confirmed SARS-CoV-2 infection or an uninfected control (not recorded which).

This clonotype showed up many times. The rearrangement uses TRBV10-1 and TRBJ1-5; D gene unclear. Trimming removed 3 bases at V and 7 bases at J, with 4 bases between. Germline CDR1 WNHNN, CDR2 SYGVQD (reference sequence). CDR3 length: 11 amino acids. As DNA, the CDR3 is TGCGCCAGCAGTGACGAGCAGCCCCAGCATTTT. Protein product: CASSDEQPQHF.

This clonotype was counted a few times. The V call is TRBV7-9, the J call TRBJ1-1; D perhaps matches TRBD1 (5 bases). V gave up 7 bases and J gave up 1 base, with 7 bases separating them. Germline V gene data show CDR1 as SEHNR and CDR2 as FQNEAQ (reference sequence). The CDR3 runs to 12 residues. CDR3: CASTTGNTEAFF. CDR3 DNA sequence: TGTGCCAGCACCACAGGGAACACTGAAGCTTTCTTT.

In this sample, this clonotype turned up a few times. The genes are TRBV20-1 and TRBJ2-7, with 9 positions matching TRBD1. Losses at the gene ends were 5 bases for V and 3 bases for J; bases not matched to a gene: 5. This CDR3 region has 13 residues. Germline loops: CDR1 DFQATT, CDR2 SNEGSKA (reference sequence). CDR3 loop: CSAVPDRGYEQYF. As DNA, the CDR3 is TGCAGTGCTGTCCCGGACAGGGGCTACGAGCAGTACTTC.

The chain carries TRBV10-3 and TRBJ1-4; possible D gene TRBD1, 5 bases. The V gene lost 0 bases and the J gene lost 3 bases, with 11 bases spanning the gap. The CDR3 covers 16 residues. The germline gives CDR1 ENHRY, CDR2 SYGVKD. The CDR3 sequence: CAISESLTVSNEKLFF. Written as DNA, the CDR3 is TGTGCCATCAGTGAGTCCCTGACAGTCTCTAATGAAAAACTGTTTTTT.

This clonotype was observed a handful of times. V usage is TRBV24-1 and J usage is TRBJ2-5; the D is unclear. Germline loops: CDR1 KGHDR, CDR2 SFDVKD. The V and J ends lost 4 bases and 1 base respectively, with 6 bases between them. This CDR3 region has 13 residues. The CDR3 loop is CATSDGGQETQYF. Here the CDR3 DNA reads TGTGCCACCAGTGACGGCGGCCAAGAGACCCAGTACTTC.

V is TRBV18 and J is TRBJ2-3; the D is unclear. The V and J ends lost 0 bases and 0 bases respectively, with 7 bases between them. Germline V gene sequence: CDR1 KGHSH, CDR2 LQKENI. This CDR3 region has 15 residues. Written as DNA, the CDR3 is TGTGCCAGCTCACCACCCTTGACTAGCACAGATACGCAGTATTTT. It yields the protein CASSPPLTSTDTQYF.

The chain uses TRBV11-2 and TRBJ1-1; D gene unclear. Germline loops: CDR1 SGHAT, CDR2 FQNNGV. CDR3 length: 14 amino acids. The V gene lost 4 bases and the J gene lost 1 base, with 10 bases spanning the gap. CDR3 coding DNA: TGTGCCAGCAGCTCCTCGAGGGCGAACACTGAAGCTTTCTTT. Its protein product is CASSSSRANTEAFF.

The table lists this clonotype with a few counts. The V call is TRBV18, the J call TRBJ1-6; weak D call: TRBD1 (5 bases). The ends were cut back, 0 bases at V and 5 bases at J, with 11 bases in the middle. This CDR3 is built from 16 residues. Germline values: CDR1 KGHSH, CDR2 LQKENI. The CDR3 protein is CASSPPGTQNNSPLHF. The CDR3 DNA reads TGTGCCAGCTCACCACCGGGGACCCAGAATAATTCACCCCTCCACTTT.

The table lists this clonotype with a few counts. The CDR3 spells CSVEDLAGLNTEAFF. DNA of the CDR3: TGCAGCGTTGAAGATTTGGCAGGTTTGAACACTGAAGCTTTCTTT. The V call is TRBV29-1, the J call TRBJ1-1; D gene ambiguous. CDR1 is SQVTM and CDR2 is ANQGSEA in the germline V gene. V was pared by 0 bases and J by 0 bases, with 11 bases between. This CDR3 is 15 amino acids long.

The CDR3 spells CASSYSGRGNTDTQYF. CDR3 nucleotides: TGTGCCAGCAGTTACTCAGGCCGGGGCAACACAGATACGCAGTATTTT. This chain uses TRBV6-2 or TRBV6-3 with TRBJ2-3; D may correspond to TRBD1 or TRBD2 (5 bases each). CDR1 and CDR2 from the germline V gene are MNHEY and SVGEGT. The V gene lost 0 bases and the J gene lost 2 bases, with 12 bases spanning the gap. The CDR3 covers 16 residues.

The V and J genes are TRBV11-2 and TRBJ2-7, with a possible D match to TRBD1 (6 bases). The V and J ends lost 3 bases and 2 bases respectively, with 8 bases between them. The germline CDR1 and CDR2 sequences are SGHAT and FQNNGV. The CDR3 spans 13 residues. The CDR3, as DNA: TGTGCCAGCAGCTTTGGACAGCCCTACGAGCAGTACTTC. Residues: CASSFGQPYEQYF.

Only a few counts were recorded for this clonotype. The chain has TRBV4-1 and TRBJ1-2, with D unresolved. V was clipped by 1 base and J by 1 base, with 7 bases between them. CDR1 and CDR2 from the germline V gene are MGHRA and YSYEKL. This CDR3 is built from 14 residues. Here the CDR3 DNA reads TGCGCCAGCAGCCAAGTGACGGATAACTATGGCTACACCTTC. Its protein product is CASSQVTDNYGYTF.

This chain links TRBV6-5 with TRBJ1-5, with D perhaps TRBD1 (6 bases). The CDR3 has 14 residues. Germline CDR1 and CDR2: MNHEY and SVGAGI. V lost 4 bases and J 4 bases, leaving 11 bases between the germline ends. The CDR3 here is CASSSTGSNQPQHF. CDR3 DNA: TGTGCCAGCAGTTCTACAGGGAGTAATCAGCCCCAGCATTTT.

The gene calls are TRBV2 and TRBJ1-2; D unclear. The CDR3 has 15 amino acids. Deletions cut 6 bases from V and 6 bases from J, with 20 bases between. Germline loops: CDR1 SNHLY, CDR2 FYNNEI. The CDR3 sequence: CASSPRVGRENGYTF. CDR3 sequence (DNA): TGTGCCAGCAGCCCTAGGGTAGGGAGAGAGAATGGCTACACCTTC.

This clonotype appeared a few times. V gene TRBV6-5 combines with J gene TRBJ1-3, with D maybe TRBD1 (6 bases). V gave up 6 bases and J gave up 0 bases, with 15 bases separating them. This CDR3 region has 16 residues. In germline, CDR1 is MNHEY, CDR2 SVGAGI. DNA for the CDR3: TGTGCCAGCAGCCGACGCCGGGACAACTCTGGAAACACCATATATTTT. This sequence encodes CASSRRRDNSGNTIYF.

This clonotype was observed a few times. The chain combines TRBV11-1 with TRBJ2-1; 10 positions agree with TRBD2. The V gene's germline CDR1 is SGHAT and CDR2 FQDESV (reference sequence). The CDR3 spans 16 residues. V lost 2 bases, J lost 9 bases, and 10 bases stayed unmatched. The CDR3 reads CASSLRAAGGSSEQFF. CDR3 nucleotides: TGTGCCAGCAGCTTACGCGCAGCGGGGGGGTCCAGTGAGCAGTTCTTC.

The chain has TRBV5-1 and TRBJ2-3; TRBD2 matches 9 bases. Germline V lookup: CDR1 SGHRS, CDR2 YFSETQ. V lost 0 bases and J lost 1; bases outside the gene matches: 6. The CDR3 consists of 17 residues. In DNA, the CDR3 is TGCGCCAGCAGCTTGGGACTAGCGGCCCCCGGCACAGATACGCAGTATTTT. This codes for CASSLGLAAPGTDTQYF.

The J gene is TRBJ1-4, the V gene TRBV11-2, with D tentatively TRBD1 (5 bases). The CDR3 has 14 amino acids. V was clipped by 5 bases and J by 7 bases, with 14 bases between them. Germline loops: CDR1 SGHAT, CDR2 FQNNGV. CDR3 bases: TGTGCCAGCAGCATCGGGAACGGGGGTGAAAAACTGTTTTTT. Translation: CASSIGNGGEKLFF.

This clonotype showed up just a few times. Written as DNA, the CDR3 is TGTGCCAGCAGTTACGGAGGGAGTGAAGCTTTCTTT. Its translation: CASSYGGSEAFF. The chain is built from TRBV6-2 or TRBV6-3 and TRBJ1-1; D is undetermined. The CDR3 totals 12 residues. Germline values: CDR1 MNHEY, CDR2 SVGEGT. The V gene lost 2 bases and the J gene lost 7 bases, with 8 bases spanning the gap.

This clonotype appeared a few times. The chain is built from TRBV7-6 and TRBJ2-3; D is unresolved. Germline-derived CDR1 and CDR2 are SGHVS and FNYEAQ. This CDR3 is 13 amino acids long. V was pared by 5 bases and J by 4 bases, with 10 bases between. DNA for the CDR3: TGTGCCAGCAGCCCCACCGAGGCAGATACGCAGTATTTT. Amino acid sequence: CASSPTEADTQYF. Full variable domain (missing parts from reference TRBV7-6 and TRBJ2-3): GAGVSQSPRYKVTKRGQDVALRCDPISGHVSLYWYRQALGQGPEFLTYFNYEAQQDKSGLPNDRFSAERPEGSISTLTIQRTEQRDSAMYRCASSPTEADTQYFGPGTRLTVL.

In this sample, this clonotype turned up a few times. This rearrangement joins TRBV12-3 or TRBV12-4 to TRBJ2-2; D gene uncertain. CDR3 length: 11 residues. V lost 7 bases and J lost 4, with 4 bases in between. CDR3 DNA sequence: TGTGCCAGCACTACCACCGGGGAGCTGTTTTTT. Amino acid sequence: CASTTTGELFF.

This clonotype was found many times. This rearrangement joins TRBV6-1 to TRBJ1-1; D is undetermined. The CDR3 contains 12 residues. V lost 3 bases and J lost 5, with 7 bases in between. From germline, CDR1 is MNHNS and CDR2 SASEGT. CDR3 DNA: TGTGCCAGCAGTGACAGCACAACTGAAGCTTTCTTT. Its protein is CASSDSTTEAFF.

This clonotype was detected a few times. The chain recombines TRBV7-6 with TRBJ2-5; D not certain. The germline V gene encodes CDR1 SGHVS and CDR2 FNYEAQ. The CDR3 has 12 amino acids. Between the trimmed V and J ends, which lost 4 bases and 0 bases, there was a span of 3 bases. CDR3 nucleotide sequence: TGTGCCAGCAGCTCAAACCAAGAGACCCAGTACTTC. This codes for CASSSNQETQYF.

The chain is built from TRBV20-1 and TRBJ2-3; 12 bases are a match to TRBD2. The CDR3 runs to 17 residues. Germline CDR1 reads DFQATT; CDR2 reads SNEGSKA (reference sequence). J was trimmed by 0 bases and V by 6 bases; bases with no gene match: 10. CDR3 sequence (DNA): TGCAGTGCCACCACTAGCGGGGGGCTGACTAGCACAGATACGCAGTATTTT. Protein: CSATTSGGLTSTDTQYF.

The CDR3, as DNA: TGTGCCACCAGTGATTCAGGACAGTCAGGCAATGAGCAGTTCTTC. Protein sequence: CATSDSGQSGNEQFF. The rearrangement uses TRBV24-1 and TRBJ2-1, with D possibly TRBD1 on 6 matching bases. The V and J ends lost 2 bases and 6 bases respectively, with 13 bases between them. Germline V gene lookup returns CDR1 KGHDR and CDR2 SFDVKD. This CDR3 region has 15 residues.

The table lists this clonotype with many counts. V usage is TRBV6-1 and J usage is TRBJ2-3; D might be TRBD1 (6 bases). The length of the CDR3 is 16 residues. CDR1 and CDR2 from the germline V gene are MNHNS and SASEGT. V lost 1 base, J lost 6 bases, and 17 bases lay in between. CDR3: CASSEEYSQGMDTQYF. The DNA of the CDR3 is TGTGCCAGCAGTGAAGAGTACAGTCAGGGGATGGATACGCAGTATTTT.

A few counts support this clonotype. The chain links TRBV3-1 to TRBJ1-1; D may be TRBD1 (6 bases). This CDR3 region has 11 residues. The V end lost 7 bases, the J end lost 4 bases, and 7 bases lay between the germline ends. Germline V lookup: CDR1 LGHDT, CDR2 YNNKEL (reference sequence). For the CDR3, the DNA is TGTGCCAGCAAACAGGGCACTGAAGCTTTCTTT. Translated, it gives CASKQGTEAFF.

In its sample, this clonotype was seen many times. This chain links TRBV3-1 with TRBJ1-2; weak D call: TRBD1 (6 bases). Trimming left V 0 bases short and J 4 bases short, with 12 bases between. CDR1 LGHDT and CDR2 YNNKEL come from the germline V gene (reference sequence). The CDR3 runs 15 residues. The chain's CDR3 is CASSQEGGTIYGYTF. Here the CDR3 DNA reads TGTGCCAGCAGCCAAGAGGGGGGGACAATCTATGGCTACACCTTC.

Concerning this clonotype itself: The junction shows a germline mismatch at one end, possibly a read error. V gene TRBV7-9 combines with J gene TRBJ2-2; a weak D match, TRBD1 (5 bases). The CDR3 consists of 12 residues. Germline values: CDR1 SEHNR, CDR2 FQNEAQ (reference sequence). For the CDR3, the DNA is TGTACCAGCAGCTTAGGGGCCGGGGAGCTGTTTTTT. Amino acid sequence: CTSSLGAGELFF.